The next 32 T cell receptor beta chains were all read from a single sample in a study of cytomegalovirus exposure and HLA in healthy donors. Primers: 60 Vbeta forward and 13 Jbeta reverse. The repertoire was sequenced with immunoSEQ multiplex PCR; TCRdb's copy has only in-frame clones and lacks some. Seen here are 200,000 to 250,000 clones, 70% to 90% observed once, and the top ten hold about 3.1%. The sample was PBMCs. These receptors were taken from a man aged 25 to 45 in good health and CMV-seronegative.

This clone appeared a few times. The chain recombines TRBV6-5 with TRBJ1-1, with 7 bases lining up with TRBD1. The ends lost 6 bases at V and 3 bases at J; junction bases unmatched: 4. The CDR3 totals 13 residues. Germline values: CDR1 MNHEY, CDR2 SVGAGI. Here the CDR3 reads CASSLDRDTEAFF. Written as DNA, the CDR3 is TGTGCCAGCAGCCTCGACAGGGACACTGAAGCTTTCTTT.

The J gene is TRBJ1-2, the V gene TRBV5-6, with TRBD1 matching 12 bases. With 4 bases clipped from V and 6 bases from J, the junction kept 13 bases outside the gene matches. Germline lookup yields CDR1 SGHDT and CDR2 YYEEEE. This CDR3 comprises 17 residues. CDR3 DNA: TGTGCCAGCAGCCCTGGGACAGGGGGCGCGCCCTGGGATGGCTACACCTTC. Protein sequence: CASSPGTGGAPWDGYTF.

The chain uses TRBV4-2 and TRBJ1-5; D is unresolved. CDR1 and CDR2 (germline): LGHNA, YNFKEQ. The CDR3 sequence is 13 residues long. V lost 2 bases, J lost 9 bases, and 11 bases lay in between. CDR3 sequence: CASSQLGESPQHF. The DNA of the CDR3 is TGTGCCAGCAGCCAACTTGGGGAGTCGCCCCAGCATTTT.

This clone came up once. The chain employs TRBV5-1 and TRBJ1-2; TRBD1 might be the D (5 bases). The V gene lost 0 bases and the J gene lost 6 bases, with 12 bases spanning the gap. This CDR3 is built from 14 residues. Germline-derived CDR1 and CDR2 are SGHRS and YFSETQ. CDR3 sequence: CASSLARGKDGYTF. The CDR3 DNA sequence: TGCGCCAGCAGCTTGGCTAGGGGAAAGGATGGCTACACCTTC.

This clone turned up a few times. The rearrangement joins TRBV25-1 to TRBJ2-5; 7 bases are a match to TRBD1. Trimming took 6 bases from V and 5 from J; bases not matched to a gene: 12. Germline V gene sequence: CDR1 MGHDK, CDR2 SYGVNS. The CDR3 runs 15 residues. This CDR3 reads CASSSQGTGKETQYF. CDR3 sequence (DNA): TGTGCCAGCAGCTCACAGGGGACCGGGAAGGAGACCCAGTACTTC.

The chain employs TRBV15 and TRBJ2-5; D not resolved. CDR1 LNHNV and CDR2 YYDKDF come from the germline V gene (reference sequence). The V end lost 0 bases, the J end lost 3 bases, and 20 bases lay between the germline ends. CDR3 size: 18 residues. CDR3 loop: CATSRDPWLTSSEETQYF. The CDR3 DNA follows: TGTGCCACCAGCAGAGATCCTTGGCTGACATCTTCAGAAGAGACCCAGTACTTC.

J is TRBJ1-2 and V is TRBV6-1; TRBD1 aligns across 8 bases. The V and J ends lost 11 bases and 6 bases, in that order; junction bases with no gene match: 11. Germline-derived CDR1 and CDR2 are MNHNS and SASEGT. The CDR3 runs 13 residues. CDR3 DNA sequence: TGTGCCCTCTGGGCGAGGACAGGGAATGGCTACACCTTC. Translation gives CALWARTGNGYTF.

The CDR3 DNA reads TGTGCCAGCAGCCCCTGGGGGGATACGATGCAGTATTTT. This encodes CASSPWGDTMQYF. J is TRBJ2-3 and V is TRBV7-3; D might be TRBD2 (6 bases). Germline CDR1 and CDR2: SGHTA and FQGTGA. The CDR3 runs 13 residues. V gave up 5 bases and J gave up 11 bases, with 17 bases separating them.

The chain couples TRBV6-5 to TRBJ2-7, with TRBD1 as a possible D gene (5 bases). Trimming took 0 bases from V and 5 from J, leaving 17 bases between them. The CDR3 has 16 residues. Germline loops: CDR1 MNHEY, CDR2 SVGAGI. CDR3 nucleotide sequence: TGTGCCAGCAGTTACTCACCCAGGGTGGAGAAAAACGAGCAGTACTTC. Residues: CASSYSPRVEKNEQYF.

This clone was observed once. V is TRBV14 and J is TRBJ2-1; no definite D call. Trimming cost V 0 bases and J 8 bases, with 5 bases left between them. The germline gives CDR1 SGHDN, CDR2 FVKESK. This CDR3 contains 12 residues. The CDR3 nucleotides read TGTGCCAGCAGCCAAGATATCGATGAGCAGTTCTTC. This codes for CASSQDIDEQFF.

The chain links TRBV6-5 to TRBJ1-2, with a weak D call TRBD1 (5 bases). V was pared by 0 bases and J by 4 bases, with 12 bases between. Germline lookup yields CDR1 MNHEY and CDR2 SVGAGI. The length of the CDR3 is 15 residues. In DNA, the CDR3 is TGTGCCAGCAGTTACTCAGGGGATATAATCTATGGCTACACCTTC. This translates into CASSYSGDIIYGYTF.

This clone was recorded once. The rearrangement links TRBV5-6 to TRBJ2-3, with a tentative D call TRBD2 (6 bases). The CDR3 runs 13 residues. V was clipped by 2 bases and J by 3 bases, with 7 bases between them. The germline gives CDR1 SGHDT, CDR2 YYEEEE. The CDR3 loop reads CASSFGGTDTQYF. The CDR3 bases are TGTGCCAGCAGCTTCGGGGGAACAGATACGCAGTATTTT.

CDR3 DNA sequence: TGTGCCAGCAGCTTAGACAGGGGAGGCGTCGGCGGCTACACCTTC. Translation gives CASSLDRGGVGGYTF. This rearrangement joins TRBV7-6 to TRBJ1-2; 7 bases align to TRBD1. V dropped 1 base and J dropped 8; count of bases not matched to a gene: 10. CDR1 is SGHVS and CDR2 is FNYEAQ in the germline V gene. The CDR3 extends over 15 amino acids.

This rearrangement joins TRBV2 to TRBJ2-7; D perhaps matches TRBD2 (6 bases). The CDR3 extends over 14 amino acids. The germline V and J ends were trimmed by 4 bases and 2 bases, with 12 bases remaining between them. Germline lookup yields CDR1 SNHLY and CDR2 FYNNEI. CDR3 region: CASSGGTYAYEQYF. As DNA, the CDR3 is TGTGCCAGCAGTGGAGGGACTTATGCCTACGAGCAGTACTTC.

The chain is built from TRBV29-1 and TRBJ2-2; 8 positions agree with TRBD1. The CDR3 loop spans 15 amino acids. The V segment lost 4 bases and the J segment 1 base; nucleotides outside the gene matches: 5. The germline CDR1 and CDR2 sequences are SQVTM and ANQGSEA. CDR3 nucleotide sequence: TGCAGCGTTGCTACCGGGACAGGGAACACCGGGGAGCTGTTTTTT. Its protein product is CSVATGTGNTGELFF.

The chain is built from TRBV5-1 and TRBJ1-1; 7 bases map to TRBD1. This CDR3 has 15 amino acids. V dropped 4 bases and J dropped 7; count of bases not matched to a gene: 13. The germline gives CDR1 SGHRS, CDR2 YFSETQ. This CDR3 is CASSLTGTDLFEAFF. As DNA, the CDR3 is TGCGCCAGCAGCCTTACCGGGACAGATCTTTTTGAAGCTTTCTTT.

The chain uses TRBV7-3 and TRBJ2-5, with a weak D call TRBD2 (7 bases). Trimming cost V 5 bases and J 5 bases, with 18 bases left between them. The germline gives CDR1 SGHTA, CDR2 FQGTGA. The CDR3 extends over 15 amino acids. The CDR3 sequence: CASSKGGGPRETQYF. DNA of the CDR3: TGTGCCAGCAGCAAAGGGGGGGGGCCTCGGGAGACCCAGTACTTC.

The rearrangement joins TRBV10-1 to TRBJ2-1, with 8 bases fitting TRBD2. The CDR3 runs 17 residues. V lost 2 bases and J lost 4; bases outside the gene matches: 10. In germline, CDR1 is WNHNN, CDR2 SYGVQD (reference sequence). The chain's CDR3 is CASSETLTSGNYNEQFF. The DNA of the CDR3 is TGCGCCAGCAGTGAGACCCTAACTAGCGGAAATTACAATGAGCAGTTCTTC.

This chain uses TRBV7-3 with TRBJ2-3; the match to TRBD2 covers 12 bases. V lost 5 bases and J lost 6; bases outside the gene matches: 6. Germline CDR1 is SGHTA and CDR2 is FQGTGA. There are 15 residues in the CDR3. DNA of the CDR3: TGTGCCAGCAGCCTAGCGGGGGGGCCCGTTGATACGCAGTATTTT. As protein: CASSLAGGPVDTQYF.

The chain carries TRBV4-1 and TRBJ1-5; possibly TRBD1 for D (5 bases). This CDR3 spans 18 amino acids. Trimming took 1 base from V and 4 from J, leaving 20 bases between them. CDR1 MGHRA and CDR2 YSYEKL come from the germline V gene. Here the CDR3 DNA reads TGCGCCAGCAGCCAAGTGGTAGGGGTTGGCCCCCTTAATCAGCCCCAGCATTTT. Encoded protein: CASSQVVGVGPLNQPQHF.

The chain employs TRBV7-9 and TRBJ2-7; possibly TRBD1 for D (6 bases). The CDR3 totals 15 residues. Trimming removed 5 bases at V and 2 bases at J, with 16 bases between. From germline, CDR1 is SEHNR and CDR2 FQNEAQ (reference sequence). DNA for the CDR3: TGTGCCAGCAGCGAAAATCAAGGACAGCCCTACGAGCAGTACTTC. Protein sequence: CASSENQGQPYEQYF.

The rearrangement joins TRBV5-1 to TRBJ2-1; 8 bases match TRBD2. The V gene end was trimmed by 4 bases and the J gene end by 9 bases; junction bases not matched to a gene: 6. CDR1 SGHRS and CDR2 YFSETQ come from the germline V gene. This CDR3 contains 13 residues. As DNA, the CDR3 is TGCGCCAGCAGCAGGGGACTAGATGGTGAGCAGTTCTTC. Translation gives CASSRGLDGEQFF.

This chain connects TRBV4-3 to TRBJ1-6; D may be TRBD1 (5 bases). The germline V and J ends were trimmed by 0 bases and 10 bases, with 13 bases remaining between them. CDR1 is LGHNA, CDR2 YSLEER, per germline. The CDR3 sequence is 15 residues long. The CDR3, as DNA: TGCGCCAGCAGCCAAGAACCGGGGGTTAGCTCACCCCTCCACTTT. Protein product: CASSQEPGVSSPLHF.

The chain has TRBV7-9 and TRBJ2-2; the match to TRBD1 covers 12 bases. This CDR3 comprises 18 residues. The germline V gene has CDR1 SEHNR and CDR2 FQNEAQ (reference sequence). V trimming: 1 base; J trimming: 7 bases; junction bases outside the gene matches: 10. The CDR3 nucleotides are TGTGCCAGCAGCTTAGGACTGGGACAGGGGGCCATCGGCGGGGAGCTGTTTTTT. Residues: CASSLGLGQGAIGGELFF.

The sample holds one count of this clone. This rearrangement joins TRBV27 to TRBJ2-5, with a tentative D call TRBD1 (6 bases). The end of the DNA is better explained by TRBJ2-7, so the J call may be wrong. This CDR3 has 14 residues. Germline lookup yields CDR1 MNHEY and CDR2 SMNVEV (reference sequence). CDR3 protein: CASRGWDTPYEQYF. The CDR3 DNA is TGTGCCAGCAGGGGTTGGGACACTCCCTACGAGCAGTACTTC.

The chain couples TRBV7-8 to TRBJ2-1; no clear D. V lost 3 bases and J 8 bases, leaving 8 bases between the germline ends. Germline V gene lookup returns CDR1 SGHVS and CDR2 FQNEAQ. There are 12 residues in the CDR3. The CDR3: CASSFSGDEQFF. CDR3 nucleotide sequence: TGTGCCAGCAGCTTCAGTGGAGATGAGCAGTTCTTC.

The CDR3 bases are TGTGCCAGCTCAGCAAGGGGACAGTTCTACGAGCAGTACTTC. This sequence encodes CASSARGQFYEQYF. This rearrangement joins TRBV5-4 to TRBJ2-7, with TRBD1 matching over 7 bases. CDR1 and CDR2 (germline): SGHNT, YYREEE (reference sequence). V lost 7 bases to trimming and J lost 3 bases; unmatched junction nucleotides: 10. This CDR3 region has 14 residues.

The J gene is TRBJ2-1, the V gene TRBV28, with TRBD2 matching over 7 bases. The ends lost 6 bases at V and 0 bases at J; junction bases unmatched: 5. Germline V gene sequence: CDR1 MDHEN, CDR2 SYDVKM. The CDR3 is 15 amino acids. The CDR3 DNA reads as TGTGCCAGCAGAATCGGGGGGATCTCCTACAATGAGCAGTTCTTC. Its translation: CASRIGGISYNEQFF. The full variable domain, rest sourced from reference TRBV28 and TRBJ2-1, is DVKVTQSSRYLVKRTGEKVFLECVQDMDHENMFWYRQDPGLGLRLIYFSYDVKMKEKGDIPEGYSVSREKKERFSLILESASTNQTSMYLCASRIGGISYNEQFFGPGTRLTVL.

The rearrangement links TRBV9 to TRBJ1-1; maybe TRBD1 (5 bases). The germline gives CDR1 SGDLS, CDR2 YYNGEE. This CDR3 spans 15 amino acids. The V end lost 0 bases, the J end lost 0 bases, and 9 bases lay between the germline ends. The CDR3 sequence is CASSVGAGMNTEAFF. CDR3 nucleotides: TGTGCCAGCAGCGTAGGTGCAGGGATGAACACTGAAGCTTTCTTT.

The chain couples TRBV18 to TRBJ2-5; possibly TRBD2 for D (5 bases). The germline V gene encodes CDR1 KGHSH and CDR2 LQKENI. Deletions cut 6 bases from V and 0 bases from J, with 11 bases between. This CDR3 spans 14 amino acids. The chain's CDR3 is CASSLTGYQETQYF. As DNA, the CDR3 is TGTGCCAGCTCCCTTACGGGGTACCAAGAGACCCAGTACTTC.

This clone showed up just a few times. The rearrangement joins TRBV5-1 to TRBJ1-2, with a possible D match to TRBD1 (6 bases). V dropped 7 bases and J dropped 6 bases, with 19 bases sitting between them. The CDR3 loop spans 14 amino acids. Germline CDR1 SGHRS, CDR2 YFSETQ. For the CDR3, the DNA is TGCGCCAGCTCAGAGGCCCAGGGGCGTAATGGCTACACCTTC. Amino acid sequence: CASSEAQGRNGYTF.

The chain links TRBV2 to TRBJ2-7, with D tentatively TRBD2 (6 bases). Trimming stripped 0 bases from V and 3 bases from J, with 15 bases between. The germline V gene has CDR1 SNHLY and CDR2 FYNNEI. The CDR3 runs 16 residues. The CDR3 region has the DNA TGTGCCAGCAGTGAAGCGCTCGGAGGGGTGGTCTACGAGCAGTACTTC. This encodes CASSEALGGVVYEQYF.